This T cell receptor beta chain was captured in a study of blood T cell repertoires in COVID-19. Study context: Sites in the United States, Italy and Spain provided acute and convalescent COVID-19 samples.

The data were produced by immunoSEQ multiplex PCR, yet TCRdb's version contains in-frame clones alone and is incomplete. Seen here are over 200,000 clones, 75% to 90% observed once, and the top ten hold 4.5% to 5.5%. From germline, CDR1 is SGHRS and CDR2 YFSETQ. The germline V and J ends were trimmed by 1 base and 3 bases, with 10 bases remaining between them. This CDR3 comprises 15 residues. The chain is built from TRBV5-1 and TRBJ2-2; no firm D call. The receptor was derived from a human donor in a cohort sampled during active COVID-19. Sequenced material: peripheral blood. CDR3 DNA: TGCGCCAGCAGCTTGCAGGCTACGGACACCGGGGAGCTGTTTTTT. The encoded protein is CASSLQATDTGELFF.